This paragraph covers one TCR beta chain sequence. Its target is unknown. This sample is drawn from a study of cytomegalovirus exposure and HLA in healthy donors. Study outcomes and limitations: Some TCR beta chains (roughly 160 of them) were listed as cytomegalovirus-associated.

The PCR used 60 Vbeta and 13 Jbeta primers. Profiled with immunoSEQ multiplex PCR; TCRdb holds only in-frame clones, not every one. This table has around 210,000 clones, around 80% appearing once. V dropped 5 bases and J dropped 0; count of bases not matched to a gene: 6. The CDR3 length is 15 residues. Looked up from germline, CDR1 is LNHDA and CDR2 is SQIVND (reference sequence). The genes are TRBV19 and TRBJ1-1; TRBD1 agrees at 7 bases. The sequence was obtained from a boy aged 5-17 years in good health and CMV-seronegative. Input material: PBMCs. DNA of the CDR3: TGTGCCAGTAGTTACATACAGGGGATGAACACTGAAGCTTTCTTT. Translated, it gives CASSYIQGMNTEAFF.